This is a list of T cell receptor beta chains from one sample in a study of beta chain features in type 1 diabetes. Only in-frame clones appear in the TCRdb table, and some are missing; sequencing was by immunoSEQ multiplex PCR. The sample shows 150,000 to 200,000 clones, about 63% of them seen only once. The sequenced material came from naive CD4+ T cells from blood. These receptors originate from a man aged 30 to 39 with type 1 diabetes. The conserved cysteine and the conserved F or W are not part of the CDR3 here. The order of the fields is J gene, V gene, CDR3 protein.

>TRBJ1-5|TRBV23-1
ASSLDTSAEPQH
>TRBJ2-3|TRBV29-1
SVEGQAFTDTQY
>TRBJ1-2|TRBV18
ASSPGQGHYGYT
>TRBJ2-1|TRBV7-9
ASSPPGAEDAGEQF
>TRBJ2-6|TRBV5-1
ASSLGPGLANVLT
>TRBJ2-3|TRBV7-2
ASSLVSAGSRDTQY
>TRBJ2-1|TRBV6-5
ASSSGGEQF
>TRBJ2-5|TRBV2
ASSHSPETQY
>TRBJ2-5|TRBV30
AWSFTGTQETQY
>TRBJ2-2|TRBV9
ASSVGGELF
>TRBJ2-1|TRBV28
ASSPRGRGAGNEQF
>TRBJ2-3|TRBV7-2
ASSLILAGPDTQY
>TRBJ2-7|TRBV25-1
ASRTGTGGYEQY
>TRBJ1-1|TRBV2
ASSPRVEAF
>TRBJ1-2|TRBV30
AWSAGNYGYT
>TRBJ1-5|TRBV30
AWSQGGQPQH
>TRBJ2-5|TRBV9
ASSPRPGLAGGRETQY
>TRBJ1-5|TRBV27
ASSPNRGNQPQH
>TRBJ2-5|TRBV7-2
ASSPRLAEETQY
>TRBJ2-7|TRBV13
ASSSSWDSGVPSSSYEQY
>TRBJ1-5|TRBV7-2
ASSSGTGLNQPQH
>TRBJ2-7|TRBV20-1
SAKEGEQY
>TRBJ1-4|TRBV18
ASSPQEGEKLF
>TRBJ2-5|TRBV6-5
ASSSPGTETQY
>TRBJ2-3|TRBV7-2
ASSTTGTDTQY
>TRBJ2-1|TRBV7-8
ASSLEWTSANNEQF
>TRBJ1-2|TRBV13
ASSLVGYT
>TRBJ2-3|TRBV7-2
ASSLAGAADTQY
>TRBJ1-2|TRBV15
ATSRGLYGYT
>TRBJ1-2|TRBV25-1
ASSDAGQGDHGYT
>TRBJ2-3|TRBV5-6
ASSHVPLRLDGSTDTQY
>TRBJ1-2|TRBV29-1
SVKGTEDYGYT
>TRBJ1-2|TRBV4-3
ASSQEILTANYGYT
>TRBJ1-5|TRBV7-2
ASSSHNQPQH
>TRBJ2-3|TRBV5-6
ASSLRGSTDTQY
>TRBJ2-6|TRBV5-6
ASSYVTGDSGANVLT
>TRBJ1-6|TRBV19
ASSIPRQNSPLH